The rows below give T cell receptor beta chains drawn from one sample of a study of identical twins. TCRdb independently ran MiXCR on the 5' RACE reads; one entry per CDR3 protein. Here the sample spans roughly 750,000 distinct CDR3 sequences, around 20% being singletons. The same specimen was also included in a second study, on T cells expressing NK-cell markers.

The sequenced material came from PBMCs. Receptors originate from a woman younger than 30 in good health. The CDR3 runs from the conserved cysteine through the conserved F or W. The D gene is left open where the match is weak. Clone size is not always given. Where it is, it says once, few, many or a class for expanded clones.

size,D,V,J,DNA,CDR3
few,-,TRBV20-1,TRBJ2-2,TGCAGTGCTTCTAATGCCGGCACCGGGGAGCTGTTTTTT,CSASNAGTGELFF
-,TRBD1,TRBV6-2/TRBV6-3,TRBJ2-7,TGTGCCAGCAGCCGGGGACAGGGAGAGCAGTACTTC,CASSRGQGEQYF
-,-,TRBV3-1,TRBJ2-2,TGTGCCAGCAGCCAAGGGGTTAGCGGCCCCGGGGAGCTGTTTTTT,CASSQGVSGPGELFF
many,-,TRBV3-2,TRBJ2-3,TGTGCCAGCATACGTGGAGGGTTGGAGTATTTT,CASIRGGLEYF
-,-,TRBV6-5,TRBJ2-3,TGTGCCAGCAGTTACTCCGGGAGTCGGGCAGATACGCAGTATTTT,CASSYSGSRADTQYF
many,-,TRBV9,TRBJ2-1,TGTGCCAGCAGCGTAGGGGCGGGCTACAATGAGCAGTTCTTC,CASSVGAGYNEQFF
-,-,TRBV5-1,TRBJ2-5,TGCGCCAGCAGCTTGGACTCACACGAAGAGACCCAGTACTTC,CASSLDSHEETQYF
-,-,TRBV11-1,TRBJ2-3,TGTGCCAGCAGCTTAGTAGCTTTCGTTCTAGCTAGCACAGATACGCAGTATTTT,CASSLVAFVLASTDTQYF
many,-,TRBV20-1,TRBJ2-1,TGCAGTGCTAGACCGGGGACCTACAATGAGCAGTTCTTC,CSARPGTYNEQFF
-,TRBD2,TRBV20-1,TRBJ2-7,TGCAGTGCTCGGACTAGCGGGTTTTACGAGCAGTACTTC,CSARTSGFYEQYF
many,-,TRBV27,TRBJ2-3,TGTGCCAGCAGTTTATCCGGGGCGAGCACAGATACGCAGTATTTT,CASSLSGASTDTQYF
once,TRBD1,TRBV18,TRBJ1-1,TGTGCCAGCTCACCAACGTCCGGGGGACAGAGGAACACTGAAGCTTTCTTT,CASSPTSGGQRNTEAFF
-,-,TRBV7-9,TRBJ2-7,TGTGCCAGCAGCTCCCCGACAGACGAGCAGTACTTC,CASSSPTDEQYF
few,TRBD1,TRBV20-1,TRBJ2-7,TGCAGTGCTCTTCCTGCCGGGACAGCCTCCTCAGGGCAGTACTTC,CSALPAGTASSGQYF
-,-,TRBV7-2,TRBJ2-1,TGTGCCAGCAGCTTAAACGTCGGGCTCTACAATGAGCAGTTCTTC,CASSLNVGLYNEQFF
-,-,TRBV7-9,TRBJ2-7,TGTGCCAGCAGCTCCCCTATGGCGGCGGTGGGTTACGAGCAGTACTTC,CASSSPMAAVGYEQYF
few,-,TRBV25-1,TRBJ1-6,TGTGCCAGCAGTGAATATGGGGGAAACGGTTCACCCCTCCACTTT,CASSEYGGNGSPLHF
few,-,TRBV6-5,TRBJ2-7,TGTGCCAGCAGTTACTCCGCAGATCGCTCCAAGCAGTACTTC,CASSYSADRSKQYF
-,-,TRBV7-6,TRBJ1-4,TGTGCCAGCAGCGGAGGGGCGCCGCAAAAACTGTTTTTT,CASSGGAPQKLFF
-,-,TRBV12-3/TRBV12-4,TRBJ2-1,TGTGCCAGCGGGACCGCCGGTGAGCAGTTCTTC,CASGTAGEQFF
many,-,TRBV12-3/TRBV12-4,TRBJ2-1,TGTGCCAGCAGTGACCGGAGGGCCGGGAATGAGCAGTTCTTC,CASSDRRAGNEQFF
-,TRBD1,TRBV6-5,TRBJ2-5,TGTGCCAGCAGTTCAAGATCCTACAGGGGACAAGAGACCCAGTACTTC,CASSSRSYRGQETQYF
many,-,TRBV20-1,TRBJ2-4,TGCAGTGCTAGTGAGGGGGTTGGAAACATTCAGTACTTC,CSASEGVGNIQYF
-,-,TRBV20-1,TRBJ1-1,TGCAGTGGACGAGACCGGGCCCGGGCTTTCTTT,CSGRDRARAFF
few,TRBD2,TRBV12-3/TRBV12-4,TRBJ2-1,TGTGCCAGCAGTTTTAAACTAGCGGGGGGAGGTGAGCAGTTCTTC,CASSFKLAGGGEQFF
-,-,TRBV29-1,TRBJ2-3,TGCAGCGTTGAAGATTTGGGGGGCACAGATACGCAGTATTTT,CSVEDLGGTDTQYF
many,-,TRBV29-1,TRBJ1-2,TGCAGCGTTGAAGTGGGAGTACAGGGATATGGCTACACCTTC,CSVEVGVQGYGYTF
few,TRBD2,TRBV7-7,TRBJ2-5,TGTGCCAGCAGCAACCGACTAGCGGGAGATAAGACCCAGTACTTC,CASSNRLAGDKTQYF
-,-,TRBV7-9,TRBJ2-5,TGTGCCAGCAGCTTAGCTCGGGGCGCGGCGGCCCAGTACTTC,CASSLARGAAAQYF
-,TRBD2,TRBV5-1,TRBJ2-7,TGCGCCAGCAGCTCGACTAGCGACCACGAGCAGTACTTC,CASSSTSDHEQYF
many,-,TRBV5-1,TRBJ1-1,TGCGCCAGCAGTCCAGGATCAGAGACTGAAGCTTTCTTT,CASSPGSETEAFF
-,-,TRBV20-1,TRBJ1-1,TGCAGTGCCCCGACCGGGACGAACACTGAAGCTTTCTTT,CSAPTGTNTEAFF
-,-,TRBV12-3/TRBV12-4,TRBJ1-2,TGTGCCAGCAGTTCACGAAGAGGTCCCCATGGCTACACCTTC,CASSSRRGPHGYTF
-,TRBD2,TRBV9,TRBJ2-1,TGTGCCAGCAGCGTACTACTAGCGGGGGGCCAAAGCTCCTACAATGAGCAGTTCTTC,CASSVLLAGGQSSYNEQFF
-,-,TRBV18,TRBJ2-3,TGTGCCAGCTCACCCCTACCCAGCACAGATACGCAGTATTTT,CASSPLPSTDTQYF
-,-,TRBV7-9,TRBJ2-5,TGTGCCAGCAGCCCTCGGTGGACAGACCTGGTAGAGACCCAGTACTTC,CASSPRWTDLVETQYF
few,TRBD2,TRBV5-6,TRBJ2-1,TGTGCCAGCAGCTTGGTTCCATTAGCGGGGCCATACAATGAGCAGTTCTTC,CASSLVPLAGPYNEQFF